This passage covers 13 T cell receptor beta chains from one sample sequenced in a study of blood T cell repertoires in COVID-19. Assay used: immunoSEQ multiplex PCR; TCRdb lists only in-frame clones, some missing. The sample includes approximately 53,000 clones, around 80% of them seen just once. Sequencing was done on a sample of peripheral blood. The receptors come from a man aged 35-49 years with acute or convalescent COVID-19.

The gene calls are TRBV5-1 and TRBJ1-1; D not certain. Trimming removed 5 bases at V and 4 bases at J, with 18 bases between. CDR3 length: 15 amino acids. Germline assignment: CDR1 SGHRS and CDR2 YFSETQ. The CDR3 is CASSRFWASPTEAFF. CDR3 in DNA: TGCGCCAGCAGTCGATTTTGGGCCTCACCCACTGAAGCTTTCTTT.

The CDR3 protein is CASSIGTGLDSPLHF. Written as DNA, the CDR3 is TGCGCCAGCAGCATAGGGACAGGTCTTGATTCACCCCTCCACTTT. The chain joins TRBV5-1 to TRBJ1-6, with 8 bases matching TRBD1. Germline V gene lookup returns CDR1 SGHRS and CDR2 YFSETQ. This CDR3 region has 15 residues. Unmatched junction bases numbered 8, after V lost 4 bases and J lost 8 bases.

The chain uses TRBV5-1 and TRBJ1-5; 8 positions match TRBD1. V was pared by 2 bases and J by 7 bases, with 5 bases of the junction left unmatched. The CDR3 consists of 14 residues. Germline CDR1 reads SGHRS; CDR2 reads YFSETQ. CDR3 coding DNA: TGCGCCAGCAGCTTTTCAGGGGGCGGCCAGCCCCAGCATTTT. It specifies CASSFSGGGQPQHF.

The rearrangement joins TRBV27 to TRBJ2-7; a possible D gene is TRBD2 (5 bases). With 4 bases removed from V and 4 bases from J, the gap between germline ends came to 23 bases. CDR1 and CDR2 (germline): MNHEY, SMNVEV (reference sequence). This CDR3 spans 17 amino acids. Written as DNA, the CDR3 is TGTGCCAGCAGTTCCCATACTAGTACTCGTCTGGTATACGAGCAGTACTTC. Residues: CASSSHTSTRLVYEQYF.

The rearrangement links TRBV5-1 to TRBJ1-2, with 8 bases that match TRBD1. This CDR3 is built from 15 residues. V shed 3 bases and J 3 bases; nucleotides not matched to a gene: 7. Germline V gene lookup returns CDR1 SGHRS and CDR2 YFSETQ. CDR3 DNA sequence: TGCGCCAGCAGCTCGCCCGACAGGGGATACTATGGCTACACCTTC. Translating it yields CASSSPDRGYYGYTF.

The V and J genes are TRBV7-4 and TRBJ1-5; no clear D. There are 15 residues in the CDR3. The germline CDR1 and CDR2 sequences are SGHVT and SQSDAQ. Trimming removed 5 bases from V and 6 bases from J, with 17 bases in between. The DNA for the CDR3 is TGTGCCAGCAGCCCTACGGAGGGTCGCGGTCAGCCCCAGCATTTT. Protein: CASSPTEGRGQPQHF.

The chain couples TRBV5-1 to TRBJ1-4, with D maybe TRBD1 (6 bases). This CDR3 has 18 residues. Germline loops: CDR1 SGHRS, CDR2 YFSETQ. Trimming took 4 bases from V and 7 from J, leaving 26 bases between them. The CDR3 nucleotides are TGCGCCAGCAGCCTAGGGAAACGAATTCAGGGGAGAGGTGAAAAACTGTTTTTT. It is translated as CASSLGKRIQGRGEKLFF.

This clone was recorded only once. The CDR3, as DNA: TGTGCCAGCTCATCCGACAGGGCTGGAAACACCATATATTTT. Translated, it gives CASSSDRAGNTIYF. The chain couples TRBV18 to TRBJ1-3; 7 nucleotides match TRBD1. Germline V gene sequence: CDR1 KGHSH, CDR2 LQKENI. The CDR3 runs to 14 residues. V lost 5 bases to trimming and J lost 2 bases; unmatched junction nucleotides: 3.

This clone appeared a single time. The chain employs TRBV7-2 and TRBJ2-5, with a tentative D call TRBD2 (6 bases). The V and J ends lost 8 bases and 5 bases respectively, with 15 bases between them. Germline CDR1 is SGHTA and CDR2 is FQGNSA. This CDR3 has 13 residues. The CDR3 sequence: CASAGIIGETQYF. Written as DNA, the CDR3 is TGTGCCAGCGCGGGGATTATCGGGGAGACCCAGTACTTC.

This chain connects TRBV19 to TRBJ2-2, with D unclear. This CDR3 has 15 residues. Trimming stripped 0 bases from V and 4 bases from J, with 9 bases between. Germline CDR1 is LNHDA and CDR2 is SQIVND (reference sequence). The CDR3 region has the DNA TGTGCCAGTAGTATAGATAACTCGGGCACCGGGGAGCTGTTTTTT. This gives the protein CASSIDNSGTGELFF.

The V gene is TRBV3-1 (or the pseudogene TRBV3-2), the J gene TRBJ1-6, with D possibly being TRBD1 (6 bases). Trimming took 5 bases from V and 6 from J, leaving 14 bases between them. The CDR3 spans 15 residues. Per the germline V gene, CDR1 is LGHDT and CDR2 is YNNKEL (reference sequence). The chain's CDR3 is CASSSKGGLNSPLHF. CDR3 coding DNA: TGTGCCAGCAGCTCTAAAGGGGGTCTTAATTCACCCCTCCACTTT.

The chain employs TRBV6-1 and TRBJ2-3; 7 positions match TRBD1. Trimming cost V 4 bases and J 1 base; bases outside gene matches: 8. This CDR3 has 16 amino acids. Per the germline V gene, CDR1 is MNHNS and CDR2 is SASEGT. The CDR3 nucleotides read TGTGCCAGCAGTGCCACGACAGGGATAGGCACAGATACGCAGTATTTT. Protein product: CASSATTGIGTDTQYF.

This chain links TRBV27 with TRBJ2-3; 8 bases match TRBD2. Looked up from germline, CDR1 is MNHEY and CDR2 is SMNVEV (reference sequence). This CDR3 comprises 15 residues. After removal of 6 bases from V and 1 base from J, the junction contained 6 bases not matched to a gene. The CDR3 reads CASSPSGRRTDTQYF. In DNA form, the CDR3 reads TGTGCCAGCAGCCCAAGCGGGAGACGCACAGATACGCAGTATTTT.